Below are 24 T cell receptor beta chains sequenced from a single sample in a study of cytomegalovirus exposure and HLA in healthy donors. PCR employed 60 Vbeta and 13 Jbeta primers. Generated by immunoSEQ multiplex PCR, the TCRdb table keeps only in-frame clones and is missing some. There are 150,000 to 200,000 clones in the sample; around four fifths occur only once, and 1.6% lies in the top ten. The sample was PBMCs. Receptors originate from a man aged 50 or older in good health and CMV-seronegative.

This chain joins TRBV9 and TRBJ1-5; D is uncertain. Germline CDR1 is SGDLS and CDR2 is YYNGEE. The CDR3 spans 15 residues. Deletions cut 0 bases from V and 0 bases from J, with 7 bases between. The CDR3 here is CASSVEPASNQPQHF. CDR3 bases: TGTGCCAGCAGCGTAGAGCCTGCTAGCAATCAGCCCCAGCATTTT.

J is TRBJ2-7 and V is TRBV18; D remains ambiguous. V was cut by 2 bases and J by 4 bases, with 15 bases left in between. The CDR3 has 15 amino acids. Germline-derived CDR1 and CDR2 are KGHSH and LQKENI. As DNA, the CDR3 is TGTGCCAGCTCACCAGGGCAGGCCCACCGATACGAGCAGTACTTC. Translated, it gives CASSPGQAHRYEQYF.

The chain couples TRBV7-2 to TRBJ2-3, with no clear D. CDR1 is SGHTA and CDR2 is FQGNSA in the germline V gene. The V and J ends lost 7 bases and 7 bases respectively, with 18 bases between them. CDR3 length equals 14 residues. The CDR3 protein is CASTFVRSVNTQYF. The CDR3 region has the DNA TGTGCCAGCACCTTCGTCCGTTCGGTAAATACGCAGTATTTT.

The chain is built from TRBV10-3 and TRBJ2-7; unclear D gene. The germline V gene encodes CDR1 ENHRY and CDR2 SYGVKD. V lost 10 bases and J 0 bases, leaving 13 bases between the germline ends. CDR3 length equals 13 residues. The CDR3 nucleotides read TGTGCCACACAAAAGGAGAGCTCCTACGAGCAGTACTTC. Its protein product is CATQKESSYEQYF.

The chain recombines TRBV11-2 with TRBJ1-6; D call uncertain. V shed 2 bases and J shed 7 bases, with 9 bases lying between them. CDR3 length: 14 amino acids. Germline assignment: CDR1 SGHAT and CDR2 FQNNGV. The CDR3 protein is CASSLQRLNSPLHF. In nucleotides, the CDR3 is TGTGCCAGCAGCTTACAGCGCCTGAATTCACCCCTCCACTTT.

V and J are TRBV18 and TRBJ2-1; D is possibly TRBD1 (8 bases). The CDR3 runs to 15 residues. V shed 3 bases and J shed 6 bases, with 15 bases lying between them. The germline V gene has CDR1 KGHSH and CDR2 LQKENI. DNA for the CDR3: TGTGCCAGCTCACCCGCTACAGGGGGGGGCAATGAGCAGTTCTTC. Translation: CASSPATGGGNEQFF.

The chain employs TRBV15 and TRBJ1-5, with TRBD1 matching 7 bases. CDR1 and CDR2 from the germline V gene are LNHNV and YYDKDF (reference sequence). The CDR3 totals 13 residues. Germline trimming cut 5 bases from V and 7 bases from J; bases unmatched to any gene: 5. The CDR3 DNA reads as TGTGCCACCAGCGCCCAGGGGGGCCAGCCCCAGCATTTT. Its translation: CATSAQGGQPQHF.

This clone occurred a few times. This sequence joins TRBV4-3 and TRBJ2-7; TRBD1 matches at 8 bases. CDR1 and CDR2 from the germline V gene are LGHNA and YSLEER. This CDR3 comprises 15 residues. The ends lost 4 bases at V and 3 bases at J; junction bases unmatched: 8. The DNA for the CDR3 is TGCGCCAGCAGCCTTAGCAGGGGGCGCGACTACGAGCAGTACTTC. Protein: CASSLSRGRDYEQYF.

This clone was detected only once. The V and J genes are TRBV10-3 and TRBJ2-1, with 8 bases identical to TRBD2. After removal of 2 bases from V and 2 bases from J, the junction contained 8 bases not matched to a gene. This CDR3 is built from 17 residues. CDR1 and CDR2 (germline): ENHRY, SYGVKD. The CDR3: CAISETGGSFTYNEQFF. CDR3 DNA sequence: TGTGCCATCAGTGAGACGGGGGGGTCATTTACCTACAATGAGCAGTTCTTC.

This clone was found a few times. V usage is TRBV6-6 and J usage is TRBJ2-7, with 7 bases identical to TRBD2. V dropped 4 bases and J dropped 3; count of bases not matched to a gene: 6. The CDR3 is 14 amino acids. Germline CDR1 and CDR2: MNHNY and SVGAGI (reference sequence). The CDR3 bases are TGTGCCAGCAGTTCCAGCGGGACCTACTACGAGCAGTACTTC. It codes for CASSSSGTYYEQYF.

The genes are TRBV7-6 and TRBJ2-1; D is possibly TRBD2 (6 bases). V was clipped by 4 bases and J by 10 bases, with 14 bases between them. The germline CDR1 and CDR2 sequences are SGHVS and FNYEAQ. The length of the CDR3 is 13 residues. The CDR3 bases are TGTGCCAGCAGCTCAGGACTACTAGTAGAGCAGTTCTTC. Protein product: CASSSGLLVEQFF.

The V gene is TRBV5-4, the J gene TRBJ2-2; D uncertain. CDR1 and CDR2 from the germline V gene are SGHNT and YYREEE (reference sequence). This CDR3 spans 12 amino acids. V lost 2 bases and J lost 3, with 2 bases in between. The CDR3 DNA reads TGTGCCAGCAGCTTCGACACCGGGGAGCTGTTTTTT. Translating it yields CASSFDTGELFF.

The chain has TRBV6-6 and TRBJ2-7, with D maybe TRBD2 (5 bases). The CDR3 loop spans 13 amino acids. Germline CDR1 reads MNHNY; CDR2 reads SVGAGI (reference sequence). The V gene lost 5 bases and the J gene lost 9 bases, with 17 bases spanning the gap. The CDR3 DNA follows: TGTGCCAGCAGTGGTGGACCATCCCGGGGGCAGTACTTC. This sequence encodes CASSGGPSRGQYF.

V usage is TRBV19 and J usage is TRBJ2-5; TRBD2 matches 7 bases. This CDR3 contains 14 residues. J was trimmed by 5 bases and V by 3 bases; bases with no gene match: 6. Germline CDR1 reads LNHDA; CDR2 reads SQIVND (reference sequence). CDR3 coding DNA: TGTGCCAGTAGTATCGATGGGAGGGCGGAGACCCAGTACTTC. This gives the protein CASSIDGRAETQYF.

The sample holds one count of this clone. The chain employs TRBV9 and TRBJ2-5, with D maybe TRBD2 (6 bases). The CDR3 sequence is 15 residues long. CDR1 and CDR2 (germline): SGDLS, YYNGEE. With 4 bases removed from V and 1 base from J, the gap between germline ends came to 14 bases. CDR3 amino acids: CASSRRGGIQETQYF. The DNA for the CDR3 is TGTGCCAGCAGCCGCCGAGGCGGGATCCAAGAGACCCAGTACTTC.

Here the CDR3 DNA reads TGTGCCAGTAGTACCGGGACAGGCCGACTTAGCTCCTACGAGCAGTACTTC. Its protein is CASSTGTGRLSSYEQYF. The chain has TRBV19 and TRBJ2-7; TRBD1 aligns across 8 bases. After removal of 4 bases from V and 0 bases from J, the junction contained 11 bases not matched to a gene. This CDR3 has 17 residues. In germline, CDR1 is LNHDA, CDR2 SQIVND (reference sequence). Together with reference TRBV19 and TRBJ2-7, the CDR3 gives the full variable domain: DGGITQSPKYLFRKEGQNVTLSCEQNLNHDAMYWYRQDPGQGLRLIYYSQIVNDFQKGDIAEGYSVSREKKESFPLTVTSAQKNPTAFYLCASSTGTGRLSSYEQYFGPGTRLTVT.

CDR3 loop: CASSTLQYQPQHF. CDR3 DNA sequence: TGTGCCAGCAGTACCCTTCAGTATCAGCCCCAGCATTTT. The rearrangement uses TRBV6-1 and TRBJ1-5, with D uncertain. Trimming left V 5 bases short and J 5 bases short, with 10 bases between. The CDR3 has 13 amino acids. CDR1 MNHNS and CDR2 SASEGT come from the germline V gene.

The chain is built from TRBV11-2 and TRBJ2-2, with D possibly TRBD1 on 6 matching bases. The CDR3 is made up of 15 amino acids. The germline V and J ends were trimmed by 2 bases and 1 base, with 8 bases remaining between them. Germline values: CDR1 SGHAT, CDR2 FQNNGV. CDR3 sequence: CASSLSGQNTGELFF. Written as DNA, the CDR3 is TGTGCCAGCAGCTTATCGGGACAGAACACCGGGGAGCTGTTTTTT.

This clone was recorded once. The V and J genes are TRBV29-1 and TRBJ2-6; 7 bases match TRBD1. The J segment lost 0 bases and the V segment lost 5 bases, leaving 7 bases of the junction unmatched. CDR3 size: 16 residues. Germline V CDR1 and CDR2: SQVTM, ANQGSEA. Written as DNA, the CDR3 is TGCAGCGTTAGGGACAGCTTTTTCTCTGGGGCCAACGTCCTGACTTTC. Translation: CSVRDSFFSGANVLTF.

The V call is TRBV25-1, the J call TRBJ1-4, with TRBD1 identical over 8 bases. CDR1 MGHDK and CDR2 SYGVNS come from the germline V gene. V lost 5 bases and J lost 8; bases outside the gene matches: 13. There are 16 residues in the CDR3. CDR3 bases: TGTGCCAGCAGTTCGTTCAAGGACAGGGCATCGGAAAAACTGTTTTTT. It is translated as CASSSFKDRASEKLFF.

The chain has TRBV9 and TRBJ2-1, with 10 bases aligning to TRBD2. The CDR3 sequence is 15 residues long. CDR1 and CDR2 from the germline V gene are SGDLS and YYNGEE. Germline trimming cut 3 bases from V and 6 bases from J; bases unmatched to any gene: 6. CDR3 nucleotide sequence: TGTGCCAGCAGCGCACCGGGACTAGCGAGCAATGAGCAGTTCTTC. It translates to CASSAPGLASNEQFF.

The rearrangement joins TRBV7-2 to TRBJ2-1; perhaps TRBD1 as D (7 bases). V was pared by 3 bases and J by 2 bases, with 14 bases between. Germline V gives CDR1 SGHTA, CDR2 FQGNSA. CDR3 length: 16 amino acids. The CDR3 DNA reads TGTGCCAGCAGCTTGGCCGGCGGGACAGCCTACAATGAGCAGTTCTTC. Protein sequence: CASSLAGGTAYNEQFF.

The CDR3 reads CASSATTSYNEQFF. The CDR3 coding sequence is TGCGCCAGCAGCGCGACGACTAGTTACAATGAGCAGTTCTTC. This chain connects TRBV5-1 to TRBJ2-1; perhaps TRBD2 as D (6 bases). CDR3 size: 14 residues. V shed 4 bases and J shed 4 bases, with 12 bases lying between them. Germline CDR1 and CDR2: SGHRS and YFSETQ.

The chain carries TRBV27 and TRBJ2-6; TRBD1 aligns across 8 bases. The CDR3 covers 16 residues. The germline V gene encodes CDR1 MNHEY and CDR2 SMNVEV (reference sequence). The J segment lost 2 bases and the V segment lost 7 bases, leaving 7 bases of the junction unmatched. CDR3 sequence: CASIYWTGTGANVLTF. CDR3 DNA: TGTGCCAGCATATACTGGACAGGGACTGGGGCCAACGTCCTGACTTTC. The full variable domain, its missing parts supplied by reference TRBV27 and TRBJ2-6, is EAQVTQNPRYLITVTGKKLTVTCSQNMNHEYMSWYRQDPGLGLRQIYYSMNVEVTDKGDVPEGYKVSRKEKRNFPLILESPSPNQTSLYFCASIYWTGTGANVLTFGAGSRLTVL.